This TCR beta chain originates from a study of T cell repertoires in cytomegalovirus infection. Whole-study context: TCR beta signatures that were public indicated CMV infection and matching HLA type.

Points from the study as a whole: Using cumulative public TCR beta family frequency, the authors identified those who carried CMV together with the relevant HLA. Dominating the ex vivo response were HLA-C-restricted CMV-specific TCR beta clonotypes.

In TCRdb, the reads were re-called with MiXCR into one record per CDR3 protein. The data show roughly 340,000 distinct CDR3 sequences, with about 29% seen just once and around 18% held by the top ten. A word on this clonotype: As yet, its antigen is unknown.

Germline loops: CDR1 SGHTA, CDR2 FQGNSA. J lost 0 bases, V lost 3 bases, and 2 bases had no gene match. This CDR3 contains 14 residues. This specimen was cultured PBMCs, taken from culture after CMV antigen stimulation. The gene calls are TRBV7-2 and TRBJ2-7; TRBD1 agrees at 7 bases. This TCR was recovered from a human donor in good health (CMV status not recorded). Some clones in this sample may be carry-over from other donors' samples. CDR3 residues: CASSLTGTSYEQYF. For the CDR3, the DNA is TGTGCCAGCAGCTTGACAGGGACCTCCTACGAGCAGTACTTC.